The 10 T cell receptor beta chains in this list originate from one sample, sequenced in a study of cytomegalovirus exposure and HLA in healthy donors. PCR used 60 Vbeta primers and 13 Jbeta primers. Sequenced by immunoSEQ multiplex PCR; TCRdb stores in-frame clones only, minus some. The data hold some 190,000 clones, with 80% to 90% observed a single time. Sequencing used PBMCs. These receptors were obtained from a male donor in good health and CMV-seronegative.

The chain combines TRBV9 with TRBJ2-5; 8 bases are shared with TRBD2. V shed 4 bases, J shed 3 bases, and the junction held 8 bases outside the gene matches. The CDR3 extends over 15 amino acids. Per the germline V gene, CDR1 is SGDLS and CDR2 is YYNGEE. CDR3 amino acids: CASSSRLAGKETQYF. CDR3 in DNA: TGTGCCAGCAGCTCTAGATTAGCGGGAAAAGAGACCCAGTACTTC.

The chain combines TRBV4-2 with TRBJ2-3; 7 nucleotides agree with TRBD2. CDR3 length equals 15 residues. With 0 bases clipped from V and 5 bases from J, the junction kept 5 bases outside the gene matches. The germline V gene encodes CDR1 LGHNA and CDR2 YNFKEQ. This CDR3 is CASSQETRGVDTQYF. CDR3 coding DNA: TGTGCCAGCAGCCAAGAGACCCGGGGGGTAGATACGCAGTATTTT.

The chain employs TRBV5-1 and TRBJ2-5; 13 nucleotides align to TRBD2. The V and J ends lost 4 bases and 5 bases, in that order; junction bases with no gene match: 8. The germline V gene has CDR1 SGHRS and CDR2 YFSETQ. The CDR3 sequence is 16 residues long. In DNA form, the CDR3 reads TGCGCCAGCAGCCCACGGACTAGCGGGGGAGCGGAGACCCAGTACTTC. Translated, it gives CASSPRTSGGAETQYF.

The chain carries TRBV7-9 and TRBJ2-7; possibly TRBD2 for D (6 bases). CDR3 length equals 14 residues. CDR1 and CDR2 (germline): SEHNR, FQNEAQ (reference sequence). V gave up 5 bases and J gave up 2 bases, with 13 bases separating them. CDR3 amino acids: CASSRLGRAYEQYF. CDR3 DNA sequence: TGTGCCAGCAGCCGACTAGGGCGGGCCTACGAGCAGTACTTC.

V is TRBV5-4 and J is TRBJ2-3, with D maybe TRBD2 (5 bases). The germline V gene has CDR1 SGHNT and CDR2 YYREEE (reference sequence). Deletions cut 4 bases from V and 6 bases from J, with 9 bases between. The CDR3 is 12 amino acids. The CDR3 bases are TGTGCCAGCAGCCCTTCGGGGGATACGCAGTATTTT. Translation: CASSPSGDTQYF.

This clone has just a few counts. V usage is TRBV6-5 and J usage is TRBJ1-1; D unresolved. Looked up from germline, CDR1 is MNHEY and CDR2 is SVGAGI. The CDR3 loop spans 13 amino acids. The V end was cut by 6 bases, the J end by 11 bases, with 19 bases between. This chain's CDR3 is CASRVLRESTAFF. CDR3 nucleotides: TGTGCCAGCAGGGTTTTAAGGGAGTCTACGGCTTTCTTT.

The V gene is TRBV19, the J gene TRBJ1-4, with unresolved D. CDR1 is LNHDA and CDR2 is SQIVND in the germline V gene (reference sequence). CDR3 size: 13 residues. Trimming cost V 4 bases and J 7 bases, with 10 bases left between them. Here the CDR3 reads CASSTDRSEKLFF. Written as DNA, the CDR3 is TGTGCCAGTAGTACAGATCGGAGTGAAAAACTGTTTTTT. The entire variable domain, with the rest obtained from reference TRBV19 and TRBJ1-4, is as follows: DGGITQSPKYLFRKEGQNVTLSCEQNLNHDAMYWYRQDPGQGLRLIYYSQIVNDFQKGDIAEGYSVSREKKESFPLTVTSAQKNPTAFYLCASSTDRSEKLFFGSGTQLSVL.

This chain connects TRBV28 to TRBJ1-1; D is undetermined. Germline loops: CDR1 MDHEN, CDR2 SYDVKM. The CDR3 totals 13 residues. V was trimmed by 6 bases and J by 9 bases, leaving 17 bases between them. The CDR3 region is CASRLDGNSKAFF. The CDR3 coding sequence is TGTGCCAGCAGACTTGACGGGAACTCTAAAGCTTTCTTT.

This clone occurred once. The chain is built from TRBV5-1 and TRBJ2-2; 7 bases are a match to TRBD2. J lost 7 bases, V lost 0 bases, and 6 bases had no gene match. The CDR3 is 15 amino acids. Germline values: CDR1 SGHRS, CDR2 YFSETQ. CDR3 nucleotide sequence: TGCGCCAGCAGCTTGGGGGGACTAAGCGTCGGGGAGCTGTTTTTT. Translated, it gives CASSLGGLSVGELFF.

The CDR3 DNA reads as TGCAGCGTTGACGGCGGGGCCTACAATGAGCAGTTCTTC. Protein product: CSVDGGAYNEQFF. V is TRBV29-1 and J is TRBJ2-1, with D possibly being TRBD2 (6 bases). The length of the CDR3 is 13 residues. Germline lookup yields CDR1 SQVTM and CDR2 ANQGSEA. V was cut by 3 bases and J by 2 bases, with 8 bases left in between.